These T cell receptor beta chains were read from a single sample in a study of blood T cell repertoires in COVID-19. TCRdb's table, derived via immunoSEQ multiplex PCR, lists solely in-frame clones and lacks some. The table includes a few hundred thousand clones, 70% to 90% detected once. The sequenced sample consisted of peripheral blood. These receptors were obtained from a man aged 25-40 years with active or convalescent COVID-19. CDR3s include the opening cysteine and the closing phenylalanine or tryptophan. Each record gives: D gene, J gene, V gene, CDR3 protein. A D gene is named only where the DNA matches it firmly.

>TRBD1|TRBJ2-3|TRBV18
CASSPGQDHTDTQYF
>TRBD1|TRBJ1-2|TRBV18
CASSATGTGHYGYTF
>.|TRBJ2-7|TRBV5-5
CASSQPSDEQYF
>TRBD1|TRBJ1-1|TRBV27
CASTRTGGLTEAFF
>TRBD2|TRBJ2-1|TRBV20-1
CSASSSGGYNEQFF
>.|TRBJ1-4|TRBV19
CASSSPGDPTNEKLFF
>.|TRBJ2-7|TRBV5-5
CASSLTGGQTTSSYEQYF
>.|TRBJ2-1|TRBV15
CATSRDSFNEQFF
>.|TRBJ2-7|TRBV7-8
CASSLGEADSYEQYF
>.|TRBJ2-3|TRBV4-3
CASSQGGGQTDTQYF
>.|TRBJ1-5|TRBV27
CASSPTRQGTNQPQHF
>TRBD1|TRBJ1-4|TRBV9
CASSEAVSQGAGEKLFF
>TRBD1|TRBJ1-1|TRBV15
CATSIGTGGVYTEAFF
>.|TRBJ2-7|TRBV5-1
CASSLAQGSYEQYF
>.|TRBJ1-2|TRBV7-2
CASSPSYGTKFNYGYTF
>TRBD1|TRBJ2-2|TRBV5-1
CASSPGTGLGELFF
>.|TRBJ1-4|TRBV5-4
CASSPVGTGGGYEKLFF
>.|TRBJ1-6|TRBV5-1
CASSLSVQTNSPLHF
>.|TRBJ1-2|TRBV27
CASSRSITGIYGYTF
>TRBD2|TRBJ2-7|TRBV27
CASSSNLVTSGAYEQYF
>TRBD1|TRBJ1-1|TRBV19
CASSTRPTGPTLNTEAFF
>TRBD2|TRBJ2-3|TRBV7-3
CASSLGTSGGTDTQYF
>.|TRBJ1-5|TRBV2
CASSGFRGNQPQHF
>.|TRBJ2-7|TRBV3-1/TRBV3-2
CASSQDSLARSYEQYF
>TRBD1|TRBJ2-7|TRBV5-6
CASSLAGQGIQYEQYF
>TRBD2|TRBJ2-1|TRBV10-3
CAIRGSGASSYNEQFF
>.|TRBJ1-6|TRBV19
CASTMGLWGSPLHF
>.|TRBJ1-1|TRBV2
CASSETAAQNTEAFF
>TRBD2|TRBJ2-5|TRBV2
CASRASGLQETQYF
>TRBD1|TRBJ2-5|TRBV5-6
CASSFHGTGAPRTQYF
>.|TRBJ2-3|TRBV5-1
CASSLGIGGLNTNKDTQYF
>.|TRBJ1-2|TRBV25-1
CASSEYRSLADYGYTF
>.|TRBJ2-7|TRBV7-9
CASSLLAQGTHEQYF
>.|TRBJ1-4|TRBV7-8
CASSLNPGAEKLFF
>TRBD2|TRBJ2-1|TRBV4-2
CASSLTSGGASGSYNEQFF
>.|TRBJ2-7|TRBV13
CASSPPGRGSRNEQYF
>.|TRBJ2-1|TRBV6-6
CASSSLSLGSRLRKKINEQFF
>.|TRBJ2-3|TRBV20-1
CSAKRDRRQYF
>.|TRBJ2-7|TRBV9
CASSVGPDSSYEQYF
>TRBD2|TRBJ2-1|TRBV19
CASSIRSSGGQTVQFF
>.|TRBJ1-2|TRBV10-1
CASSSGGSYGYTF
>.|TRBJ2-5|TRBV27
CASGPSQETQYF
>.|TRBJ2-1|TRBV5-6
CASSPGQLEQFF
>.|TRBJ2-3|TRBV29-1
CSVGQTNTDTQYF
>.|TRBJ1-3|TRBV7-9
CASSLRNGRGSGNTIYF
>.|TRBJ2-1|TRBV18
CASSEPGTRTYNEQFF
>TRBD1|TRBJ2-7|TRBV4-2
CASSQTGSYEQYF
>TRBD2|TRBJ2-1|TRBV27
CASSTRLAGIYNEQFF
>.|TRBJ2-7|TRBV5-4
CASSLAGVYEQYF
>.|TRBJ2-2|TRBV2
CASTEPPGQGNTGELFF
>.|TRBJ2-1|TRBV3-1/TRBV3-2
CASSQDPNQQGNEQFF
>TRBD1|TRBJ1-1|TRBV29-1
CSVEDRTGAAEAFF
>.|TRBJ1-1|TRBV6-2/TRBV6-3
CASSYPGLNMNTEAFF
>.|TRBJ1-5|TRBV27
CASSSNTLRGQPQHF
>.|TRBJ2-7|TRBV6-7
CASSYSGEGGDSYEQYF
>.|TRBJ2-3|TRBV3-1/TRBV3-2
CASSQRGSTDTQYF
>TRBD1|TRBJ1-2|TRBV27
CASSPRGQLNNYGYTF
>.|TRBJ2-2|TRBV7-6
CASSLGGGGVTGELFF
>.|TRBJ2-1|TRBV2
CASSGRSIYNEQFF